The 29 T cell receptor beta chains below were found in one sample sequenced in a study of cytomegalovirus exposure and HLA in healthy donors. Primers: 60 Vbeta forward and 13 Jbeta reverse. TCRdb keeps only in-frame clones here, not all; method: immunoSEQ multiplex PCR. With about 54,000 clones in the sample, the ten largest clones hold 6% to 7%. Sequencing was carried out using PBMCs. These receptors originate from a woman in her thirties or forties in good health and CMV-seronegative.

The rearrangement links TRBV11-1 to TRBJ1-3, with D perhaps TRBD1 (6 bases). The ends were cut back, 2 bases at V and 6 bases at J, with 11 bases in the middle. Germline assignment: CDR1 SGHAT and CDR2 FQDESV (reference sequence). The CDR3 is made up of 14 amino acids. CDR3 nucleotides: TGTGCCAGCAGCTTATGGGACAAGGAAAACACCATATATTTT. Its protein product is CASSLWDKENTIYF. The full variable domain, completed using reference TRBV11-1 and TRBJ1-3, is EAEVAQSPRYKITEKSQAVAFWCDPISGHATLYWYRQILGQGPELLVQFQDESVVDDSQLPKDRFSAERLKGVDSTLKIQPAELGDSAMYLCASSLWDKENTIYFGEGSWLTVV.

The chain recombines TRBV7-2 with TRBJ2-3; 8 nucleotides match TRBD1. The CDR3 runs to 14 residues. CDR1 is SGHTA and CDR2 is FQGNSA in the germline V gene. The V gene end was trimmed by 7 bases and the J gene end by 6 bases; junction bases not matched to a gene: 9. The CDR3 region is CASTQQGAADTQYF. In DNA, the CDR3 is TGTGCCAGCACCCAGCAGGGGGCAGCGGATACGCAGTATTTT.

The chain carries TRBV7-2 and TRBJ1-4, with 7 bases lining up with TRBD1. The germline V gene has CDR1 SGHTA and CDR2 FQGNSA. The CDR3 is 16 amino acids. The V segment lost 7 bases and the J segment 3 bases; nucleotides outside the gene matches: 11. CDR3 in amino acids: CASNLGQGVANEKLFF. The CDR3 coding sequence is TGTGCCAGCAACTTGGGGCAGGGGGTAGCTAATGAAAAACTGTTTTTT.

The chain recombines TRBV7-9 with TRBJ1-4; D is uncertain. Trimming pared 5 bases from V and 3 bases from J, leaving 7 bases between. Looked up from germline, CDR1 is SEHNR and CDR2 is FQNEAQ (reference sequence). The CDR3 covers 13 residues. DNA of the CDR3: TGTGCCAGCAGCCCCGTCTCTAATGAAAAACTGTTTTTT. It encodes CASSPVSNEKLFF.

The chain has TRBV11-2 and TRBJ2-5, with D unresolved. V lost 0 bases and J lost 1, with 9 bases in between. CDR3 length: 15 residues. Germline values: CDR1 SGHAT, CDR2 FQNNGV. CDR3 sequence reads: CASSLDIQIQETQYF. The CDR3 bases are TGTGCCAGCAGCTTAGATATACAGATCCAAGAGACCCAGTACTTC.

The DNA for the CDR3 is TGTGCCAGCAGTTACTCGAGGCAGGGGAGCTACGAGCAGTACTTC. It is translated as CASSYSRQGSYEQYF. The chain recombines TRBV6-5 with TRBJ2-7, with D maybe TRBD1 (6 bases). CDR1 MNHEY and CDR2 SVGAGI come from the germline V gene. Trimming left V 0 bases short and J 3 bases short, with 12 bases between. The CDR3 has 15 residues.

V and J are TRBV29-1 and TRBJ1-1; D possibly corresponds to TRBD1 (5 bases). V lost 3 bases, J lost 4 bases, and 12 bases lay in between. This CDR3 region has 13 residues. CDR1 is SQVTM, CDR2 ANQGSEA, per germline. CDR3 protein: CSVEAGMSTEAFF. CDR3 nucleotides: TGCAGCGTTGAGGCAGGGATGAGCACTGAAGCTTTCTTT.

This chain links TRBV5-6 with TRBJ2-7; D uncertain. V was cut by 0 bases and J by 3 bases, with 10 bases left in between. The CDR3 runs to 14 residues. Germline-derived CDR1 and CDR2 are SGHDT and YYEEEE. This CDR3 reads CASSLGVRIYEQYF. CDR3 DNA sequence: TGTGCCAGCAGCTTGGGAGTCAGGATCTACGAGCAGTACTTC.

The V call is TRBV19, the J call TRBJ1-2; maybe TRBD1 (6 bases). CDR1 and CDR2 (germline): LNHDA, SQIVND (reference sequence). Trimming left V 4 bases short and J 3 bases short, with 15 bases between. The length of the CDR3 is 15 residues. The CDR3 protein is CASSTTGGAYYGYTF. The DNA for the CDR3 is TGTGCCAGTAGTACTACTGGGGGCGCGTACTATGGCTACACCTTC. The whole variable domain, filled in from reference TRBV19 and TRBJ1-2, reads DGGITQSPKYLFRKEGQNVTLSCEQNLNHDAMYWYRQDPGQGLRLIYYSQIVNDFQKGDIAEGYSVSREKKESFPLTVTSAQKNPTAFYLCASSTTGGAYYGYTFGSGTRLTVV.

This rearrangement joins TRBV28 to TRBJ1-5; TRBD1 is a possible D gene (5 bases). This CDR3 has 19 residues. V lost 1 base to trimming and J lost 3 bases, with 22 bases between them. The germline V gene encodes CDR1 MDHEN and CDR2 SYDVKM. The CDR3 nucleotides read TGTGCCAGCAGTTTATTACGAGCGCGGGACCGAACCCCCAATCAGCCCCAGCATTTT. It codes for CASSLLRARDRTPNQPQHF.

The chain is built from TRBV7-9 and TRBJ2-2; 10 positions match TRBD2. CDR1 is SEHNR, CDR2 FQNEAQ, per germline (reference sequence). V shed 5 bases and J 6 bases; nucleotides not matched to a gene: 9. The length of the CDR3 is 16 residues. DNA for the CDR3: TGTGCCAGCAGCGATCAAAGCGGGAGGGCCCCCGGGGAGCTGTTTTTT. This translates into CASSDQSGRAPGELFF.

V gene TRBV5-6 combines with J gene TRBJ1-1; D might be TRBD1 (5 bases). V was cut by 4 bases and J by 0 bases, with 16 bases left in between. The CDR3 has 16 amino acids. Germline CDR1 and CDR2: SGHDT and YYEEEE. The CDR3 here is CASSHSWGDVNTEAFF. The CDR3 DNA is TGTGCCAGCAGCCATTCGTGGGGGGACGTGAACACTGAAGCTTTCTTT.

The chain is built from TRBV15 and TRBJ1-4; 7 bases are shared with TRBD1. V shed 5 bases and J 6 bases; nucleotides not matched to a gene: 9. CDR1 and CDR2 (germline): LNHNV, YYDKDF (reference sequence). The CDR3 is 15 amino acids. CDR3 in amino acids: CATSLQGGRDEKLFF. In DNA, the CDR3 is TGTGCCACCAGCCTACAAGGGGGCAGGGATGAAAAACTGTTTTTT.

Points on this clone: Germline and junction disagree at one end, which may indicate a read error. The gene calls are TRBV29-1 and TRBJ2-5; possibly TRBD2 for D (6 bases). Germline CDR1 is SQVTM and CDR2 is ANQGSEA. The CDR3 is 14 residues long. The CDR3 DNA sequence: TGCAGCGTCCGCCACTTCGGGGGAGTTGAGAACCAGTACTTC. Translated: CSVRHFGGVENQYF.

As regards this clone: The junction shows a germline mismatch at one end, possibly a read error. J is TRBJ1-2 and V is TRBV6-4; 10 bases match TRBD1. The CDR3 is 15 amino acids. Germline values: CDR1 MRHNA, CDR2 SNTAGT. In DNA, the CDR3 is TGTGCCAGCAGTCAGAGTGCCGGGACAGGGGCGAAAGCGGACTTC. Translated, it gives CASSQSAGTGAKADF.

This chain joins TRBV18 and TRBJ2-1; D is ambiguous. The CDR3 spans 15 residues. V shed 3 bases and J shed 5 bases, with 14 bases lying between them. The germline V gene encodes CDR1 KGHSH and CDR2 LQKENI. CDR3 sequence reads: CASSPLPGSDNEQFF. In nucleotides, the CDR3 is TGTGCCAGCTCACCTCTTCCGGGTTCGGACAATGAGCAGTTCTTC. The full variable domain, in which reference TRBV18 and TRBJ2-1 provide the parts outside the CDR3, is NAGVMQNPRHLVRRRGQEARLRCSPMKGHSHVYWYRQLPEEGLKFMVYLQKENIIDESGMPKERFSAEFPKEGPSILRIQQVVRGDSAAYFCASSPLPGSDNEQFFGPGTRLTVL.

This chain uses TRBV5-1 with TRBJ1-5, with D perhaps matching TRBD1 (5 bases). Trimming pared 0 bases from V and 2 bases from J, leaving 15 bases between. The CDR3 consists of 17 residues. Germline CDR1 reads SGHRS; CDR2 reads YFSETQ. The CDR3 bases are TGCGCCAGCAGCTTGGTAAGGAGACGCAGGGGCAATCAGCCCCAGCATTTT. Its translation: CASSLVRRRRGNQPQHF.

V and J are TRBV19 and TRBJ1-2; D remains unclear. In germline, CDR1 is LNHDA, CDR2 SQIVND (reference sequence). V was cut by 6 bases and J by 0 bases, with 14 bases left in between. The CDR3 has 15 amino acids. The CDR3 region has the DNA TGTGCCAGTAGCTCGAAGGCGGGAGCTAACTATGGCTACACCTTC. It encodes CASSSKAGANYGYTF.

The V call is TRBV6-1, the J call TRBJ2-7; 7 nucleotides match TRBD2. CDR3 size: 17 residues. Germline V gene sequence: CDR1 MNHNS, CDR2 SASEGT. Trimming cost V 3 bases and J 2 bases; bases outside gene matches: 13. CDR3 sequence: CASSDFDPREGTYEQYF. DNA for the CDR3: TGTGCCAGCAGTGACTTCGATCCAAGGGAGGGGACCTACGAGCAGTACTTC.

V gene TRBV19 combines with J gene TRBJ2-7, with D possibly matching TRBD2 (5 bases). The CDR3 is 15 amino acids. The ends were cut back, 8 bases at V and 2 bases at J, with 19 bases in the middle. Germline lookup yields CDR1 LNHDA and CDR2 SQIVND (reference sequence). The DNA of the CDR3 is TGTGCCAGTTTTACGCGGCGGGTCCCCGCCTACGAGCAGTACTTC. Protein: CASFTRRVPAYEQYF.

The genes are TRBV27 and TRBJ2-5; TRBD2 agrees at 7 bases. The J call may be wrong; the DNA end is better matched by TRBJ2-7. The CDR3 covers 15 residues. Germline V gives CDR1 MNHEY, CDR2 SMNVEV (reference sequence). CDR3 loop: CASSFTSDFAYEQYF. The CDR3 DNA sequence: TGTGCCAGCAGTTTCACTAGCGACTTTGCCTACGAGCAGTACTTC.

As DNA, the CDR3 is TGTGCCATCGCCGGGACAGAGAACACTGAAGCTTTCTTT. Translation: CAIAGTENTEAFF. The rearrangement uses TRBV10-3 and TRBJ1-1; 7 bases agree with TRBD1. The CDR3 is 13 residues long. V shed 8 bases, J shed 1 base, and the junction held 4 bases outside the gene matches. Germline V CDR1 and CDR2: ENHRY, SYGVKD.

The chain uses TRBV7-2 and TRBJ2-3; the D gene is possibly TRBD2 (5 bases). Trimming left V 5 bases short and J 2 bases short, with 17 bases between. The CDR3 extends over 16 amino acids. The germline CDR1 and CDR2 sequences are SGHTA and FQGNSA. This chain's CDR3 is CASSLVGEYNTDTQYF. CDR3 sequence (DNA): TGTGCCAGCAGCCTAGTCGGGGAATACAACACAGATACGCAGTATTTT. The whole variable domain, remainder taken from reference TRBV7-2 and TRBJ2-3, is GAGVSQSPSNKVTEKGKDVELRCDPISGHTALYWYRQSLGQGLEFLIYFQGNSAPDKSGLPSDRFSAERTGGSVSTLTIQRTQQEDSAVYLCASSLVGEYNTDTQYFGPGTRLTVL.

The V and J genes are TRBV7-9 and TRBJ1-1; 9 bases agree with TRBD1. The V gene's germline CDR1 is SEHNR and CDR2 FQNEAQ (reference sequence). The J segment lost 2 bases and the V segment lost 4 bases, leaving 5 bases of the junction unmatched. This CDR3 spans 15 amino acids. The CDR3 spells CASSYDTGGNTEAFF. The CDR3 bases are TGTGCCAGCAGCTACGACACAGGGGGCAACACTGAAGCTTTCTTT.

The V gene is TRBV30, the J gene TRBJ2-7; D is unclear. The CDR3 extends over 14 amino acids. Germline assignment: CDR1 GTSNPN and CDR2 SVGIG (reference sequence). Trimming took off 3 bases at V and 2 bases at J, with 14 bases between the two ends. The CDR3, as DNA: TGTGCCTGGAGCACCCCCCTACCCCCCTACGAGCAGTACTTC. Encoded protein: CAWSTPLPPYEQYF.

The gene calls are TRBV6-5 and TRBJ2-7, with 8 bases fitting TRBD1. With V trimmed by 6 bases and J by 5 bases, 12 bases remained unmatched. This CDR3 is 15 amino acids long. Per the germline V gene, CDR1 is MNHEY and CDR2 is SVGAGI. The CDR3 region has the DNA TGTGCCAGCAGCCATGTTTCGGACAGGGCCCACGAGCAGTACTTC. Translation: CASSHVSDRAHEQYF.

The genes are TRBV19 and TRBJ1-1; a weak D match, TRBD1 (6 bases). Trimming removed 7 bases from V and 0 bases from J, with 15 bases in between. The germline V gene encodes CDR1 LNHDA and CDR2 SQIVND (reference sequence). This CDR3 is 15 amino acids long. CDR3 amino acids: CASKRGQTMNTEAFF. The CDR3 DNA reads TGTGCCAGTAAGAGAGGACAGACCATGAACACTGAAGCTTTCTTT.

V usage is TRBV7-6 and J usage is TRBJ2-2; maybe TRBD2 (5 bases). V was shortened by 1 base and J by 2 bases, with 11 bases between the two germline ends. Looked up from germline, CDR1 is SGHVS and CDR2 is FNYEAQ. The CDR3 sequence is 16 residues long. This CDR3 reads CASSLVRGSNTGELFF. In DNA form, the CDR3 reads TGTGCCAGCAGCTTAGTTCGCGGGTCTAACACCGGGGAGCTGTTTTTT.

J is TRBJ1-2 and V is TRBV28; 7 bases agree with TRBD1. Germline assignment: CDR1 MDHEN and CDR2 SYDVKM. This CDR3 comprises 15 residues. J was trimmed by 4 bases and V by 4 bases; bases with no gene match: 9. CDR3 DNA: TGTGCCAGCAGTTCCCGGGACAGCATCTTCTATGGCTACACCTTC. Encoded protein: CASSSRDSIFYGYTF.